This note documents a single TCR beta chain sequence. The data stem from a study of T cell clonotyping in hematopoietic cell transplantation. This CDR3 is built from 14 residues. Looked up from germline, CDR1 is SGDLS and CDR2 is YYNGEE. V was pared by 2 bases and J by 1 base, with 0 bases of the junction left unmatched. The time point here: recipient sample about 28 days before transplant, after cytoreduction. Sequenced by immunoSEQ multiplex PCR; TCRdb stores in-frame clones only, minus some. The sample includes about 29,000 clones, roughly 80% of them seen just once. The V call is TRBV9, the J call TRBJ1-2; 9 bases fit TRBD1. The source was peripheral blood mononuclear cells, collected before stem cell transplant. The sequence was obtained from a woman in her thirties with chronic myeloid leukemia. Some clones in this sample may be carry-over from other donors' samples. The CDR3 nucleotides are TGTGCCAGCAGCGTGGGACAGGGTAACTATGGCTACACCTTC. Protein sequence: CASSVGQGNYGYTF. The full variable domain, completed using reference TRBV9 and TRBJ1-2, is DSGVTQTPKHLITATGQRVTLRCSPRSGDLSVYWYQQSLDQGLQFLIQYYNGEERAKGNILERFSAQQFPDLHSELNLSSLELGDSALYFCASSVGQGNYGYTFGSGTRLTVV.